Shown below are 13 T cell receptor beta chains from a single sample sequenced in a study of identical twins. TCRdb redid the calling of the 5' RACE reads with MiXCR, one entry per CDR3 protein. The sample comprises fewer than 650,000 distinct CDR3 sequences, 9.6% of which are singletons, and approximately 3% rests with the top ten. Separately, the same data were catalogued under a study of yellow fever vaccine responses in identical twins.

The sample consisted of PBMCs. The receptors shown here come from a woman aged 18-29 years in good health.

In its sample, this clonotype was seen a few times. The chain couples TRBV7-2 to TRBJ2-1, with 7 bases fitting TRBD1. CDR1 and CDR2 (germline): SGHTA, FQGNSA. The V segment lost 5 bases and the J segment 15 bases; nucleotides outside the gene matches: 16. CDR3 length: 14 amino acids. The CDR3 region is CASSKDRVTNELFF. As DNA, the CDR3 is TGTGCCAGCAGCAAAGACAGGGTGACCAATGAACTGTTCTTC.

This clonotype was recorded many times. The chain links TRBV6-4 to TRBJ2-1; the match to TRBD2 covers 11 bases. Germline CDR1 is MRHNA and CDR2 is SNTAGT. Trimming removed 4 bases from V and 7 bases from J; junction bases left unmatched: 6. This CDR3 contains 15 residues. CDR3 residues: CASSVAGGPENEQFF. The CDR3 bases are TGTGCCAGCAGTGTAGCGGGAGGGCCTGAAAATGAGCAGTTCTTC.

There are a few counts of this clonotype. V usage is TRBV5-1 and J usage is TRBJ2-5; 7 bases match TRBD1. The CDR3 consists of 15 residues. J was trimmed by 5 bases and V by 0 bases; bases with no gene match: 7. The germline V gene encodes CDR1 SGHRS and CDR2 YFSETQ. DNA for the CDR3: TGCGCCAGCAGCTTGGGTGTAGGGGGCCGGGAGACCCAGTACTTC. This translates into CASSLGVGGRETQYF.

The chain couples TRBV20-1 to TRBJ1-5; a possible D gene is TRBD1 (6 bases). V lost 6 bases and J lost 4, with 13 bases in between. The CDR3 totals 13 residues. The V gene's germline CDR1 is DFQATT and CDR2 SNEGSKA (reference sequence). CDR3 loop: CSASGGGNQPQHF. CDR3 DNA sequence: TGCAGTGCCAGTGGGGGCGGGAATCAGCCCCAGCATTTT.

This clonotype was seen at least ten times. This CDR3 is CASSWTGTSEYEQYF. The CDR3 coding sequence is TGCGCCAGCAGCTGGACCGGGACTAGCGAATACGAGCAGTACTTC. The chain employs TRBV5-1 and TRBJ2-7; 10 bases map to TRBD2. Unmatched junction bases numbered 7, after V lost 3 bases and J lost 4 bases. The CDR3 sequence is 15 residues long. Germline values: CDR1 SGHRS, CDR2 YFSETQ.

This clonotype was picked up a small number of times. The rearrangement uses TRBV20-1 and TRBJ2-6; D is uncertain. The germline CDR1 and CDR2 sequences are DFQATT and SNEGSKA (reference sequence). V was cut by 3 bases and J by 0 bases, with 9 bases left in between. This CDR3 has 15 residues. CDR3 bases: TGCAGTGCTAGCGGGTCTTTCTCTGGGGCCAACGTCCTGACTTTC. Its protein product is CSASGSFSGANVLTF.

V gene TRBV5-5 combines with J gene TRBJ1-1; D possibly corresponds to TRBD1 (6 bases). Per the germline V gene, CDR1 is SGHKS and CDR2 is YYEKEE (reference sequence). V was clipped by 0 bases and J by 10 bases, with 10 bases between them. The CDR3 is 12 residues long. CDR3 DNA: TGTGCCAGCAGCTTGGCCGGAGGGGGAGCTTTCTTT. Residues: CASSLAGGGAFF.

This clonotype showed up just a few times. The CDR3 sequence is CASSLAGTSGGYEQYF. CDR3 DNA sequence: TGTGCCAGCAGTTTAGCCGGGACTAGCGGGGGATACGAGCAGTACTTC. This sequence joins TRBV12-3 or TRBV12-4 and TRBJ2-7; TRBD2 matches 14 bases. Germline trimming cut 0 bases from V and 4 bases from J; bases unmatched to any gene: 2. This CDR3 contains 16 residues.

The V gene is TRBV11-2, the J gene TRBJ2-7, with 7 bases lining up with TRBD2. The V gene's germline CDR1 is SGHAT and CDR2 FQNNGV. This CDR3 is 16 amino acids long. The J segment lost 4 bases and the V segment lost 3 bases, leaving 12 bases of the junction unmatched. CDR3 sequence reads: CASSFGREVKRYEQYF. The CDR3 bases are TGTGCCAGCAGCTTTGGTCGGGAGGTAAAAAGGTACGAGCAGTACTTC.

This clonotype appeared many times. The gene calls are TRBV3-1 and TRBJ2-5; D is perhaps TRBD1 (6 bases). This CDR3 is built from 16 residues. V shed 0 bases and J shed 2 bases, with 13 bases lying between them. Germline assignment: CDR1 LGHDT and CDR2 YNNKEL (reference sequence). The CDR3 DNA sequence: TGTGCCAGCAGCCAAGATTTCCGAACAGGGCAAGAGACCCAGTACTTC. As protein: CASSQDFRTGQETQYF.

The chain combines TRBV5-7 with TRBJ2-7; TRBD2 aligns across 12 bases. TRBV5-7 is flagged as an ORF with uncertain function. The V segment lost 0 bases and the J segment 2 bases; nucleotides outside the gene matches: 3. There are 16 residues in the CDR3. CDR3 sequence: CASSLASSGRAYEQYF. In nucleotides, the CDR3 is TGTGCCAGCAGCTTGGCATCTAGCGGGAGGGCCTACGAGCAGTACTTC.

The chain is built from TRBV25-1 and TRBJ2-7; D perhaps matches TRBD1 (6 bases). Trimming shortened V by 2 bases and J by 4 bases, and 9 bases separated the two germline ends. CDR1 and CDR2 from the germline V gene are MGHDK and SYGVNS. CDR3 size: 13 residues. CDR3 nucleotides: TGTGCCAGCAGTGAACCAGGGGAGTACGAGCAGTACTTC. Protein sequence: CASSEPGEYEQYF.

This clonotype was counted a few times. The rearrangement uses TRBV5-4 and TRBJ1-2; 8 bases are shared with TRBD1. CDR1 is SGHNT, CDR2 YYREEE, per germline (reference sequence). The CDR3 sequence is 17 residues long. V shed 4 bases and J 1 base; nucleotides not matched to a gene: 12. The CDR3 DNA reads as TGTGCCAGCAGCGCCGGACAGGGCCTAAAAGTTAACTATGGCTACACCTTC. Translated: CASSAGQGLKVNYGYTF.